These 24 T cell receptor beta chains were all obtained from the same sample, sequenced in a study of shared clonotypes between healthy human individuals. Assay: immunoSEQ multiplex PCR; the TCRdb copy retains only in-frame clones and omits some. The sample lists around 1.4 million clones; approximately 98.5% were seen once. The sample consisted of naive CD4+ T cells sorted from blood. Subset defined: CD45RA+ positively selected. All receptors come from a man aged 25 to 45 in good health.

The rearrangement joins TRBV10-3 to TRBJ1-1; D gene uncertain. Germline lookup yields CDR1 ENHRY and CDR2 SYGVKD. The CDR3 contains 13 residues. Between the trimmed V and J ends, which lost 3 bases and 7 bases, there was a span of 12 bases. The CDR3 sequence: CAISEGINGEAFF. In DNA, the CDR3 is TGTGCCATCAGTGAAGGGATTAATGGTGAAGCTTTCTTT.

The V gene is TRBV19, the J gene TRBJ2-3; TRBD1 matches at 7 bases. V dropped 6 bases and J dropped 2; count of bases not matched to a gene: 8. In germline, CDR1 is LNHDA, CDR2 SQIVND (reference sequence). The CDR3 runs to 15 residues. The CDR3 DNA follows: TGTGCCAGTAGACCGACAGGGCAGACCACAGATACGCAGTATTTT. Translation gives CASRPTGQTTDTQYF.

In DNA form, the CDR3 reads TGTGCCAGCAGCTTGTCTAGCGGGCCCTACGAGCAGTACTTC. As protein: CASSLSSGPYEQYF. J is TRBJ2-7 and V is TRBV11-2; 8 bases fit TRBD2. Germline V gene lookup returns CDR1 SGHAT and CDR2 FQNNGV. The V gene end was trimmed by 3 bases and the J gene end by 2 bases; junction bases not matched to a gene: 3. The CDR3 is made up of 14 amino acids.

This rearrangement joins TRBV2 to TRBJ1-1, with TRBD1 matching over 9 bases. Unmatched junction bases numbered 7, after V lost 6 bases and J lost 5 bases. The CDR3 has 14 amino acids. From germline, CDR1 is SNHLY and CDR2 FYNNEI. The CDR3 nucleotides read TGTGCCAGCAGGGTCGGACAGGGGAGAACTGAAGCTTTCTTT. This sequence encodes CASRVGQGRTEAFF.

The chain joins TRBV5-1 to TRBJ1-4; D is perhaps TRBD1 (5 bases). Germline CDR1 SGHRS, CDR2 YFSETQ. This CDR3 contains 15 residues. V lost 0 bases to trimming and J lost 6 bases, with 12 bases between them. The CDR3 protein is CASSLDVPGDEKLFF. In DNA, the CDR3 is TGCGCCAGCAGCTTGGATGTCCCGGGGGATGAAAAACTGTTTTTT.

The J gene is TRBJ2-3, the V gene TRBV7-6, with 8 bases that match TRBD2. The V gene's germline CDR1 is SGHVS and CDR2 FNYEAQ. V shed 5 bases, J shed 1 base, and the junction held 14 bases outside the gene matches. This CDR3 comprises 18 residues. In DNA, the CDR3 is TGTGCCAGCAGCCCCCTACCGGGAACTAGCGGACGCACAGATACGCAGTATTTT. This gives the protein CASSPLPGTSGRTDTQYF.

V and J are TRBV7-6 and TRBJ2-2; D possibly corresponds to TRBD2 (6 bases). From germline, CDR1 is SGHVS and CDR2 FNYEAQ. The CDR3 sequence is 16 residues long. Deletions cut 1 base from V and 4 bases from J, with 13 bases between. The CDR3 DNA reads TGTGCCAGCAGCTTAGGGGTTGCGGGGCCCACCGGGGAGCTGTTTTTT. Translating it yields CASSLGVAGPTGELFF. Variable domain in full (rest from reference TRBV7-6 and TRBJ2-2): GAGVSQSPRYKVTKRGQDVALRCDPISGHVSLYWYRQALGQGPEFLTYFNYEAQQDKSGLPNDRFSAERPEGSISTLTIQRTEQRDSAMYRCASSLGVAGPTGELFFGEGSRLTVL.

This sequence joins TRBV10-3 and TRBJ2-7, with 16 bases identical to TRBD2. The germline gives CDR1 ENHRY, CDR2 SYGVKD. Trimming took 7 bases from V and 0 from J; bases not matched to a gene: 9. This CDR3 has 18 residues. CDR3 sequence reads: CAIILGTSGRVSSYEQYF. For the CDR3, the DNA is TGTGCCATCATCCTCGGGACTAGCGGGAGGGTTAGCTCCTACGAGCAGTACTTC.

As regards this clone: The sample contains more than one DNA sequence encoding this CDR3. The V and J genes are TRBV5-1 and TRBJ2-7; 10 nucleotides match TRBD2. CDR3 length: 15 residues. Germline-derived CDR1 and CDR2 are SGHRS and YFSETQ. V gave up 3 bases and J gave up 0 bases; unmatched junction bases: 3. This chain's CDR3 is CASSSGLADSYEQYF. In nucleotides, the CDR3 is TGCGCCAGCAGCTCCGGACTAGCGGACTCCTACGAGCAGTACTTC. The entire variable domain, with the rest obtained from reference TRBV5-1 and TRBJ2-7, is as follows: KAGVTQTPRYLIKTRGQQVTLSCSPISGHRSVSWYQQTPGQGLQFLFEYFSETQRNKGNFPGRFSGRQFSNSRSEMNVSTLELGDSALYLCASSSGLADSYEQYFGPGTRLTVT.

The chain is built from TRBV27 and TRBJ1-1; D gene unclear. Trimming removed 5 bases from V and 1 base from J, with 14 bases in between. From germline, CDR1 is MNHEY and CDR2 SMNVEV (reference sequence). This CDR3 is 15 amino acids long. The CDR3 reads CASSPPGRPNTEAFF. As DNA, the CDR3 is TGTGCCAGCAGTCCCCCGGGGAGGCCGAACACTGAAGCTTTCTTT.

The rearrangement uses TRBV20-1 and TRBJ1-2, with TRBD1 as a possible D gene (5 bases). CDR1 and CDR2 from the germline V gene are DFQATT and SNEGSKA (reference sequence). The CDR3 is 11 amino acids. V was pared by 4 bases and J by 6 bases, with 9 bases between. CDR3 nucleotides: TGCAGTGCTAAGGGACCGGATGGCTACACCTTC. This sequence encodes CSAKGPDGYTF.

The chain is built from TRBV18 and TRBJ2-1; D remains unclear. The V and J ends lost 2 bases and 8 bases respectively, with 13 bases between them. There are 14 residues in the CDR3. In germline, CDR1 is KGHSH, CDR2 LQKENI. The DNA for the CDR3 is TGTGCCAGCTCACCAGGGGTAGGATCGTATGAGCAGTTCTTC. Encoded protein: CASSPGVGSYEQFF.

The chain is built from TRBV18 and TRBJ2-1; 11 bases are shared with TRBD2. This CDR3 has 14 residues. The V gene's germline CDR1 is KGHSH and CDR2 LQKENI. V lost 2 bases to trimming and J lost 9 bases; unmatched junction nucleotides: 3. CDR3 protein: CASSPELAGVEQFF. In nucleotides, the CDR3 is TGTGCCAGCTCACCAGAACTAGCGGGAGTTGAGCAGTTCTTC.

Points on this clone: This CDR3 is also generated by other DNA sequences in the sample. This chain joins TRBV5-1 and TRBJ2-7; 7 nucleotides match TRBD2. V trimming: 2 bases; J trimming: 2 bases; junction bases outside the gene matches: 4. This CDR3 has 14 residues. Germline CDR1 reads SGHRS; CDR2 reads YFSETQ. CDR3 residues: CASSLSGRAYEQYF. For the CDR3, the DNA is TGCGCCAGCAGCTTAAGTGGGAGGGCCTACGAGCAGTACTTC. The entire variable domain, with the rest obtained from reference TRBV5-1 and TRBJ2-7, is as follows: KAGVTQTPRYLIKTRGQQVTLSCSPISGHRSVSWYQQTPGQGLQFLFEYFSETQRNKGNFPGRFSGRQFSNSRSEMNVSTLELGDSALYLCASSLSGRAYEQYFGPGTRLTVT.

A remark on this clone: Other DNA sequences from this sample encode an identical CDR3 as well. This sequence joins TRBV7-2 and TRBJ1-5, with D possibly TRBD1 on 5 matching bases. The germline gives CDR1 SGHTA, CDR2 FQGNSA. The CDR3 is 13 amino acids. V was pared by 5 bases and J by 4 bases, with 9 bases between. CDR3 residues: CASSLSGNQPQHF. The CDR3 coding sequence is TGTGCCAGCAGCCTGTCAGGGAATCAGCCCCAGCATTTT.

The chain combines TRBV18 with TRBJ2-1, with D hard to call. V gave up 2 bases and J gave up 9 bases, with 11 bases separating them. The germline CDR1 and CDR2 sequences are KGHSH and LQKENI. CDR3 length: 13 residues. In nucleotides, the CDR3 is TGTGCCAGCTCACCATTGGACGCGTCTGAGCAGTTCTTC. This encodes CASSPLDASEQFF.

The rearrangement links TRBV9 to TRBJ2-7; 10 bases are a match to TRBD1. Germline trimming cut 3 bases from V and 3 bases from J; bases unmatched to any gene: 6. Germline-derived CDR1 and CDR2 are SGDLS and YYNGEE. The CDR3 runs to 15 residues. The CDR3 protein is CASSAAGTGDYEQYF. In DNA form, the CDR3 reads TGTGCCAGCAGCGCCGCCGGGACAGGGGACTACGAGCAGTACTTC. Supplemented by reference TRBV9 and TRBJ2-7, the full variable domain reads DSGVTQTPKHLITATGQRVTLRCSPRSGDLSVYWYQQSLDQGLQFLIQYYNGEERAKGNILERFSAQQFPDLHSELNLSSLELGDSALYFCASSAAGTGDYEQYFGPGTRLTVT.

The chain recombines TRBV29-1 with TRBJ2-1; no clear D gene. Trimming took off 2 bases at V and 7 bases at J, with 15 bases between the two ends. The CDR3 contains 14 residues. Germline V gene data show CDR1 as SQVTM and CDR2 as ANQGSEA. The CDR3 coding sequence is TGCAGCGTTGAAAGTTTGGGGTTGCGGAATGAGCAGTTCTTC. Its protein is CSVESLGLRNEQFF.

V and J are TRBV4-3 and TRBJ2-2; D is unclear. Deletions cut 0 bases from V and 0 bases from J, with 8 bases between. The CDR3 is 16 amino acids. CDR1 is LGHNA and CDR2 is YSLEER in the germline V gene. CDR3 in amino acids: CASSQDPPPNTGELFF. DNA of the CDR3: TGCGCCAGCAGCCAAGATCCACCGCCGAACACCGGGGAGCTGTTTTTT.

The rearrangement uses TRBV4-2 and TRBJ2-7; 9 bases line up with TRBD1. This CDR3 contains 16 residues. CDR1 and CDR2 from the germline V gene are LGHNA and YNFKEQ. V lost 4 bases and J lost 1; bases outside the gene matches: 8. DNA of the CDR3: TGTGCCAGCAGCCGAGAACCGGGACAGGGATCCTACGAGCAGTACTTC. Translation gives CASSREPGQGSYEQYF.

V usage is TRBV7-6 and J usage is TRBJ2-5; maybe TRBD1 (5 bases). This CDR3 has 14 residues. Trimming pared 3 bases from V and 3 bases from J, leaving 11 bases between. Germline V gene sequence: CDR1 SGHVS, CDR2 FNYEAQ. The chain's CDR3 is CASSLTQVEETQYF. CDR3 bases: TGTGCCAGCAGCTTGACACAGGTCGAAGAGACCCAGTACTTC.

The rearrangement uses TRBV9 and TRBJ2-2, with 7 bases that match TRBD1. The V gene's germline CDR1 is SGDLS and CDR2 YYNGEE. The CDR3 spans 14 residues. Losses at the gene ends were 6 bases for V and 3 bases for J; bases not matched to a gene: 5. CDR3 DNA sequence: TGTGCCAGCACGACAGGGACGGACACCGGGGAGCTGTTTTTT. The encoded protein is CASTTGTDTGELFF. The full variable domain, in which reference TRBV9 and TRBJ2-2 provide the parts outside the CDR3, is DSGVTQTPKHLITATGQRVTLRCSPRSGDLSVYWYQQSLDQGLQFLIQYYNGEERAKGNILERFSAQQFPDLHSELNLSSLELGDSALYFCASTTGTDTGELFFGEGSRLTVL.

This chain connects TRBV27 to TRBJ2-1, with 7 bases identical to TRBD2. Germline loops: CDR1 MNHEY, CDR2 SMNVEV (reference sequence). Unmatched junction bases numbered 3, after V lost 3 bases and J lost 7 bases. The CDR3 length is 13 residues. The CDR3 sequence is CASSFNGRNEQFF. The DNA for the CDR3 is TGTGCCAGCAGTTTTAACGGGAGGAATGAGCAGTTCTTC.

The V and J genes are TRBV9 and TRBJ2-7; 12 bases align to TRBD2. Looked up from germline, CDR1 is SGDLS and CDR2 is YYNGEE. V shed 4 bases and J 5 bases; nucleotides not matched to a gene: 10. The CDR3 runs to 16 residues. The CDR3 DNA follows: TGTGCCAGCAGCCAGAAGGCTAGCGGGAGGGGTAACGAGCAGTACTTC. It encodes CASSQKASGRGNEQYF.